The 25 T cell receptor beta chains below all came from one sample that was sequenced in a study of T cells after somatic rescue of genetic block. Assay used: immunoSEQ multiplex PCR; TCRdb lists only in-frame clones, some missing. The profile shows 50,000 to 60,000 clones, approximately 96% of them singletons. The source material was peripheral blood mononuclear cells (PBMCs). The receptors shown here come from a child younger than two.

The rearrangement joins TRBV9 to TRBJ1-6, with a weak D call TRBD1 (6 bases). This CDR3 contains 15 residues. Germline loops: CDR1 SGDLS, CDR2 YYNGEE. The V end lost 4 bases, the J end lost 2 bases, and 10 bases lay between the germline ends. In DNA, the CDR3 is TGTGCCAGCAGCCCCCGGGACACCTATAATTCACCCCTCCACTTT. It translates to CASSPRDTYNSPLHF.

The chain couples TRBV10-1 to TRBJ2-3, with D perhaps matching TRBD1 (7 bases). The CDR3 loop spans 15 amino acids. The V end lost 8 bases, the J end lost 2 bases, and 17 bases lay between the germline ends. The germline gives CDR1 WNHNN, CDR2 SYGVQD (reference sequence). Here the CDR3 reads CASRRDSLNTDTQYF. The CDR3 region has the DNA TGCGCCAGCCGGAGGGACAGCCTTAACACAGATACGCAGTATTTT.

This clone appeared a single time. This chain joins TRBV4-2 and TRBJ2-7, with D possibly matching TRBD2 (6 bases). CDR1 and CDR2 from the germline V gene are LGHNA and YNFKEQ. V dropped 3 bases and J dropped 0 bases, with 12 bases sitting between them. This CDR3 comprises 15 residues. CDR3 sequence reads: CASSQGLVSSYEQYF. As DNA, the CDR3 is TGTGCCAGCAGCCAGGGACTTGTTAGCTCCTACGAGCAGTACTTC.

The genes are TRBV29-1 and TRBJ1-1; TRBD1 agrees at 7 bases. V gave up 5 bases and J gave up 4 bases; unmatched junction bases: 4. The CDR3 is made up of 12 amino acids. The germline gives CDR1 SQVTM, CDR2 ANQGSEA. In DNA form, the CDR3 reads TGCAGCGTTCAACAGGGGAGCACTGAAGCTTTCTTT. Protein: CSVQQGSTEAFF.

The chain uses TRBV1 and TRBJ1-2; TRBD1 reflects the table's D call only, with no check against the DNA. TRBV1 is noted as a pseudogene. This CDR3 is built from 13 residues. The CDR3 DNA sequence: TGCACCAGCAGCCAAGCCAGGCTCTATGGCTACACCTTC. This translates into CTSSQARLYGYTF.

V and J are TRBV5-6 and TRBJ2-3; no reliable D call. From germline, CDR1 is SGHDT and CDR2 YYEEEE. The V gene lost 2 bases and the J gene lost 0 bases, with 1 base spanning the gap. This CDR3 has 12 residues. CDR3 sequence: CASSFSTDTQYF. As DNA, the CDR3 is TGTGCCAGCAGCTTCAGCACAGATACGCAGTATTTT.

CDR3 in DNA: TGTGCCAGCAGCTTAGAGGCGGGCAATGAGCAGTTCTTC. Translated, it gives CASSLEAGNEQFF. The V and J genes are TRBV11-2 and TRBJ2-1; tentative D call: TRBD2 (5 bases). The CDR3 runs 13 residues. CDR1 is SGHAT, CDR2 FQNNGV, per germline. The V gene lost 0 bases and the J gene lost 6 bases, with 6 bases spanning the gap.

The chain has TRBV27 and TRBJ1-2; 7 bases are shared with TRBD1. Germline CDR1 is MNHEY and CDR2 is SMNVEV (reference sequence). The CDR3 loop spans 13 amino acids. V lost 6 bases and J lost 5; bases outside the gene matches: 6. The CDR3 spells CASSPDRIYGYTF. The DNA for the CDR3 is TGTGCCAGCAGCCCGGACAGGATTTATGGCTACACCTTC.

Note on this clone: An end of the junction differs from the germline gene, which may be a read error. The V call is TRBV7-7, the J call TRBJ1-1, with 7 bases aligning to TRBD1. The V gene's germline CDR1 is SSHAT and CDR2 FNYEAQ (reference sequence). The CDR3 consists of 13 residues. The CDR3 protein is CASSLDRDTEAFF. The CDR3 DNA sequence: TGTGCTAGCAGCTTAGACAGGGACACTGAAGCTTTCTTT.

The chain is built from TRBV28 and TRBJ2-7, with 15 bases aligning to TRBD2. Germline lookup yields CDR1 MDHEN and CDR2 SYDVKM. This CDR3 has 15 residues. V lost 4 bases and J lost 2; bases outside the gene matches: 0. CDR3 in amino acids: CASSWTSGRAYEQYF. CDR3 coding DNA: TGTGCCAGCAGTTGGACTAGCGGGAGGGCCTACGAGCAGTACTTC.

This clone was counted a single time. The chain links TRBV6-6 to TRBJ1-1; 8 bases agree with TRBD1. Germline CDR1 is MNHNY and CDR2 is SVGAGI (reference sequence). The CDR3 runs 14 residues. The J segment lost 4 bases and the V segment lost 5 bases, leaving 6 bases of the junction unmatched. Here the CDR3 DNA reads TGTGCCAGCAGTCCCCGGACAGGGCGCACTGAAGCTTTCTTT. This translates into CASSPRTGRTEAFF.

In nucleotides, the CDR3 is TGTGCCAGCAGCTTAGAGGCAGGGAGGAACACTGAAGCTTTCTTT. It codes for CASSLEAGRNTEAFF. The V call is TRBV7-2, the J call TRBJ1-1; weak D call: TRBD1 (5 bases). The germline gives CDR1 SGHTA, CDR2 FQGNSA. The V end lost 1 base, the J end lost 1 base, and 10 bases lay between the germline ends. The CDR3 sequence is 15 residues long.

V and J are TRBV27 and TRBJ2-3, with D possibly matching TRBD2 (5 bases). This CDR3 spans 11 amino acids. Germline V gene lookup returns CDR1 MNHEY and CDR2 SMNVEV (reference sequence). Trimming stripped 3 bases from V and 9 bases from J, with 7 bases between. CDR3 sequence reads: CASSFGSTQYF. The CDR3 DNA sequence: TGTGCCAGCAGTTTTGGGAGCACGCAGTATTTT.

The rearrangement joins TRBV5-6 to TRBJ2-5, with D uncertain. Trimming took 0 bases from V and 2 from J, leaving 2 bases between them. CDR3 size: 12 residues. Germline-derived CDR1 and CDR2 are SGHDT and YYEEEE. The CDR3 sequence is CASSLGQETQYF. CDR3 nucleotides: TGTGCCAGCAGCTTGGGACAAGAGACCCAGTACTTC.

The chain links TRBV7-2 to TRBJ2-7, with TRBD2 as a possible D gene (6 bases). Germline V gene data show CDR1 as SGHTA and CDR2 as FQGNSA. Trimming took off 1 base at V and 2 bases at J, with 6 bases between the two ends. There are 13 residues in the CDR3. The CDR3 DNA follows: TGTGCCAGCAGCTTAGGACTAGCCTACGAGCAGTACTTC. The encoded protein is CASSLGLAYEQYF.

The rearrangement links TRBV19 to TRBJ2-5, with 9 bases identical to TRBD2. CDR1 LNHDA and CDR2 SQIVND come from the germline V gene (reference sequence). The CDR3 runs 15 residues. J gave up 5 bases and V 5 bases, and 9 bases lay outside the gene matches. The CDR3 region is CASSPTGLAGETQYF. For the CDR3, the DNA is TGTGCCAGTAGTCCCACGGGACTAGCAGGGGAGACCCAGTACTTC.

This chain connects TRBV5-6 to TRBJ1-5; a possible D gene is TRBD1 (5 bases). The V and J ends lost 0 bases and 3 bases respectively, with 13 bases between them. CDR3 length equals 16 residues. Germline loops: CDR1 SGHDT, CDR2 YYEEEE. CDR3 in amino acids: CASSLGGRSPNQPQHF. The CDR3 DNA follows: TGTGCCAGCAGCTTGGGGGGCCGGAGCCCCAATCAGCCCCAGCATTTT. The whole variable domain, remainder taken from reference TRBV5-6 and TRBJ1-5, is DAGVTQSPTHLIKTRGQQVTLRCSPKSGHDTVSWYQQALGQGPQFIFQYYEEEERQRGNFPDRFSGHQFPNYSSELNVNALLLGDSALYLCASSLGGRSPNQPQHFGDGTRLSIL.

V and J are TRBV10-1 and TRBJ1-5; D ambiguous. V lost 4 bases and J lost 7, with 11 bases in between. This CDR3 contains 13 residues. Germline V CDR1 and CDR2: WNHNN, SYGVQD (reference sequence). CDR3 sequence: CASSARKGQPQHF. In DNA, the CDR3 is TGCGCCAGCAGTGCCAGGAAAGGCCAGCCCCAGCATTTT.

This clone was found once. The chain carries TRBV6-5 and TRBJ1-2; 9 bases are a match to TRBD1. CDR3 length: 14 residues. Germline V CDR1 and CDR2: MNHEY, SVGAGI. V was clipped by 6 bases and J by 4 bases; unmatched bases: 6. This CDR3 reads CASRIGQGFYGYTF. For the CDR3, the DNA is TGTGCCAGCAGAATAGGACAGGGGTTCTATGGCTACACCTTC.

This chain joins TRBV7-2 and TRBJ2-1; TRBD2 aligns across 12 bases. The CDR3 consists of 15 residues. V dropped 4 bases and J dropped 5; count of bases not matched to a gene: 3. Per the germline V gene, CDR1 is SGHTA and CDR2 is FQGNSA. The CDR3 DNA sequence: TGTGCCAGCAGCTCTAGCGGGAGGGCCCACAATGAGCAGTTCTTC. Residues: CASSSSGRAHNEQFF.

The chain couples TRBV5-5 to TRBJ1-1; TRBD1 agrees at 8 bases. Germline CDR1 and CDR2: SGHKS and YYEKEE (reference sequence). The CDR3 sequence is 15 residues long. Unmatched junction bases numbered 5, after V lost 0 bases and J lost 4 bases. CDR3 DNA: TGTGCCAGCAGCTTGGCCAGACAGGGGCTCACTGAAGCTTTCTTT. Its translation is CASSLARQGLTEAFF.

CDR3 protein: CASSYSLQARKRLFF. Written as DNA, the CDR3 is TGTGCCAGCAGTTACTCACTACAGGCCCGTAAAAGGCTGTTTTTT. The chain has TRBV6-5 and TRBJ2-2; possibly TRBD1 for D (5 bases). CDR1 is MNHEY, CDR2 SVGAGI, per germline. The CDR3 covers 15 residues. V lost 0 bases, J lost 13 bases, and 18 bases lay in between.

This sequence joins TRBV5-1 and TRBJ2-2, with D unresolved. V was clipped by 4 bases and J by 0 bases, with 10 bases between them. The CDR3 spans 15 residues. CDR1 is SGHRS, CDR2 YFSETQ, per germline. CDR3 protein: CASSASTPNTGELFF. CDR3 sequence (DNA): TGCGCCAGCAGCGCATCGACACCGAACACCGGGGAGCTGTTTTTT.

V gene TRBV7-9 combines with J gene TRBJ1-4, with TRBD1 identical over 9 bases. J gave up 6 bases and V 4 bases, and 3 bases lay outside the gene matches. The CDR3 is 14 residues long. CDR1 is SEHNR, CDR2 FQNEAQ, per germline (reference sequence). CDR3 nucleotide sequence: TGTGCCAGCAGCTCGGGGACAGGGTATGAAAAACTGTTTTTT. This encodes CASSSGTGYEKLFF.

V and J are TRBV19 and TRBJ2-1; 8 bases fit TRBD2. This CDR3 contains 16 residues. Germline CDR1 is LNHDA and CDR2 is SQIVND (reference sequence). J lost 4 bases, V lost 1 base, and 6 bases had no gene match. The CDR3 nucleotides are TGTGCCAGTAGTATAGGCGGAATAGCGGGGTACAATGAGCAGTTCTTC. Its protein product is CASSIGGIAGYNEQFF.